What follows are 5 T cell receptor beta chains derived from one specimen sequenced in a study of T cell responses to AZD1222 COVID-19 vaccine. The repertoire was sequenced with immunoSEQ multiplex PCR; TCRdb's copy has only in-frame clones and lacks some. This sample has roughly 160,000 clones, with just under 95% found just once. The specimen comprised peripheral blood, sampled on day 0 of AZD1222 vaccination. The receptor set was obtained from an adult in good health.

This rearrangement joins TRBV3-1 (or the pseudogene TRBV3-2) to TRBJ2-1; D assignment may be TRBD1 or TRBD2 (5 bases each). The CDR3 runs to 15 residues. The V and J ends lost 1 base and 9 bases respectively, with 16 bases between them. The germline CDR1 and CDR2 sequences are LGHDT and YNNKEL (reference sequence). The DNA of the CDR3 is TGTGCCAGCAGCCAAGTCAGTATAAAGGGGAGTGAGCAGTTCTTC. This sequence encodes CASSQVSIKGSEQFF.

The chain recombines TRBV14 with TRBJ1-1, with D hard to call. CDR3 length: 14 residues. Trimming stripped 0 bases from V and 3 bases from J, with 8 bases between. Per the germline V gene, CDR1 is SGHDN and CDR2 is FVKESK. The CDR3 protein is CASSQERGYTEAFF. CDR3 in DNA: TGTGCCAGCAGCCAAGAACGAGGATACACTGAAGCTTTCTTT.

The V gene is TRBV18, the J gene TRBJ1-4; D uncertain. Looked up from germline, CDR1 is KGHSH and CDR2 is LQKENI. CDR3 length: 16 amino acids. The V and J ends lost 6 bases and 4 bases respectively, with 18 bases between them. The CDR3 bases are TGTGCCAGCTCCGACTTGCCAGACACTCTTAATGAAAAACTGTTTTTT. This sequence encodes CASSDLPDTLNEKLFF. The variable domain in full, with the rest retrieved from reference TRBV18 and TRBJ1-4, is NAGVMQNPRHLVRRRGQEARLRCSPMKGHSHVYWYRQLPEEGLKFMVYLQKENIIDESGMPKERFSAEFPKEGPSILRIQQVVRGDSAAYFCASSDLPDTLNEKLFFGSGTQLSVL.

The chain couples TRBV11-3 to TRBJ2-7; D is unresolved. CDR1 is SGHNT and CDR2 is YENEEA in the germline V gene. V was clipped by 8 bases and J by 3 bases, with 14 bases between them. This CDR3 spans 13 amino acids. The DNA of the CDR3 is TGTGCCAGCGAAGACCGACCCTTCTACGAGCAGTACTTC. This sequence encodes CASEDRPFYEQYF.

V usage is TRBV30 and J usage is TRBJ1-4; no firm D call. The CDR3 consists of 15 residues. Trimming left V 0 bases short and J 8 bases short, with 16 bases between. Germline V gene sequence: CDR1 GTSNPN, CDR2 SVGIG (reference sequence). CDR3 sequence (DNA): TGTGCCTGGAGTGTACCTTCGGGGTGGGCAGAAAAACTGTTTTTT. It codes for CAWSVPSGWAEKLFF.